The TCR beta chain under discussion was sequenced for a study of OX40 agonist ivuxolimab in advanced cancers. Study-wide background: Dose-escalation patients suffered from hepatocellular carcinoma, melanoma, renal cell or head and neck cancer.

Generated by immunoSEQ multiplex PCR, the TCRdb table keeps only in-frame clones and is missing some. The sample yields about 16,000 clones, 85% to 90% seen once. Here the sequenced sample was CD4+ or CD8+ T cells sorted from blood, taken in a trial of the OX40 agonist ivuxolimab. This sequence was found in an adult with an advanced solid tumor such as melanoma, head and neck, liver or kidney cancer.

The CDR3 sequence is CASSLGTGGTTGELFF. In DNA, the CDR3 is TGTGCCAGCAGCTTAGGGACAGGGGGCACAACCGGGGAGCTGTTTTTT. The gene calls are TRBV7-8 and TRBJ2-2, with 11 positions matching TRBD1. This CDR3 has 16 residues. Germline CDR1 SGHVS, CDR2 FQNEAQ. V lost 1 base to trimming and J lost 5 bases; unmatched junction nucleotides: 3.